The clone carrying this T cell receptor beta chain has at least ten counts. Antigen: not known. This specimen comes from a study of shared clonotypes between healthy human individuals. Broader study findings: Sampling involved blood alone; tissue repertoires likely differ.

The genomic DNA of each subset was split evenly across several immunoSEQ plates. Amplification in unsorted PBMC replicate PCRs started from around 0.3 ug DNA, which equals about 28,000 T cell genomes. Profiled with immunoSEQ multiplex PCR; TCRdb holds only in-frame clones, not every one. The sample records fewer than 650,000 clones, around 78% being singletons. Nashville, Tennessee was home to all donors, each a Caucasian adult. Germline-derived CDR1 and CDR2 are SNHLY and FYNNEI. The CDR3 is 13 residues long. The V and J ends lost 5 bases and 4 bases, in that order; junction bases with no gene match: 1.

This chain joins TRBV2 and TRBJ2-1; 8 nucleotides align to TRBD1. The receptor's source is a woman between 40 and 55 years old in good health. Some clones in this sample may be carry-over from other donors' samples. Material for sequencing was PBMCs. This CDR3 reads CASSRDRYNEQFF. DNA for the CDR3: TGTGCCAGCAGTAGGGACAGGTACAATGAGCAGTTCTTC.